This T cell receptor (beta chain) was recorded in a study of TIL therapy for anti-PD-1-resistant metastatic lung cancer. Background on the study: Tumors were harvested before any PD-1/PD-L1 blockade.

This CDR3 has 12 residues. Trimming shortened V by 4 bases and J by 8 bases, and 10 bases separated the two germline ends. Germline assignment: CDR1 SGHNT and CDR2 YYREEE (reference sequence). The libraries were made with immunoSEQ v3. TCRdb's copy holds only in-frame clones and misses some; the assay was immunoSEQ multiplex PCR. The table shows 10,000 to 15,000 clones, with about 80% occurring only once. Time point described: pre-treatment sample, taken before nivolumab and TIL therapy. Patients were adults with stage 4 NSCLC. Concerning this clone itself: What it binds is not known.

Study results and caveats: Infused TIL clonotypes partially replaced the baseline blood repertoire, then decayed over months. This highly selected cohort may not generalize to typical lung cancer patients.

This receptor was obtained from a person aged 25 to 80 with non-small cell lung cancer. The sequences come from blood, collected at baseline. The V and J genes are TRBV5-4 and TRBJ2-1; no definite D call. The CDR3 loop reads CASSLYWDEQFF. In nucleotides, the CDR3 is TGTGCCAGCAGCCTTTATTGGGATGAGCAGTTCTTC. The variable domain in full, completed from reference TRBV5-4 and TRBJ2-1, reads ETGVTQSPTHLIKTRGQQVTLRCSSQSGHNTVSWYQQALGQGPQFIFQYYREEENGRGNFPPRFSGLQFPNYSSELNVNALELDDSALYLCASSLYWDEQFFGPGTRLTVL.